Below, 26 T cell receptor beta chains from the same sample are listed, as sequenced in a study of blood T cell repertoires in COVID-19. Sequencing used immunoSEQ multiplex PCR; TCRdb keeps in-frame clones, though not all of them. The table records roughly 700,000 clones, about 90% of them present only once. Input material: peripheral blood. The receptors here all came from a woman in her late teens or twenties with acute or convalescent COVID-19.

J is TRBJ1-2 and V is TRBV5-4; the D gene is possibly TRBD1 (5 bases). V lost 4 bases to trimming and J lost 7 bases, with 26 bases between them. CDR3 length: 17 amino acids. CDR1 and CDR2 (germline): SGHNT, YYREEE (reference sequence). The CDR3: CASSGAAARGTFSGYTF. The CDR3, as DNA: TGTGCCAGCAGCGGTGCCGCGGCTCGGGGGACTTTTAGTGGCTACACCTTC.

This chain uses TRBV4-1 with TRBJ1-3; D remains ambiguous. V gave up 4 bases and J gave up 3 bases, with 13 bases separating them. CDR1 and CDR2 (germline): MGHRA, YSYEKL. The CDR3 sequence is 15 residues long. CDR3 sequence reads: CASSLLEALGNTIYF. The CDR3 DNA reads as TGCGCCAGCAGCCTTTTGGAGGCGCTTGGAAACACCATATATTTT.

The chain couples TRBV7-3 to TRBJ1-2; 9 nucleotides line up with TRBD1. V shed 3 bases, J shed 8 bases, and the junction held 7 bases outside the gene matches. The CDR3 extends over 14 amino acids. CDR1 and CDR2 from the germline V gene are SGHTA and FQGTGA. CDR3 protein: CASSFTGQGGGYTF. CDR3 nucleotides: TGTGCCAGCAGCTTTACGGGACAGGGAGGAGGCTACACCTTC.

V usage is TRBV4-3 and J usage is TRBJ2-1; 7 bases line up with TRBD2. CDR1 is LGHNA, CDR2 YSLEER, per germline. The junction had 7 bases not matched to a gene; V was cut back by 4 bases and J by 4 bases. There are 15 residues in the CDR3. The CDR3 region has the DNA TGCGCCAGCAGCCTTGGACTAGGACTTTACAATGAGCAGTTCTTC. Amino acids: CASSLGLGLYNEQFF.

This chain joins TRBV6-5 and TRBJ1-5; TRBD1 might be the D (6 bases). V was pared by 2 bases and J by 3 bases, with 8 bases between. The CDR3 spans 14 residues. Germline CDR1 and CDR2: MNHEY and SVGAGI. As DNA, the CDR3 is TGTGCCAGCAGTTACGACAGGACCAATCAGCCCCAGCATTTT. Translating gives CASSYDRTNQPQHF.

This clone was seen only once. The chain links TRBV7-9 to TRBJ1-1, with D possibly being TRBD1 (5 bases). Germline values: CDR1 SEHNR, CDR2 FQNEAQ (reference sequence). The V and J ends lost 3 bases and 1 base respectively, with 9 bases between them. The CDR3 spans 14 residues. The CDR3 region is CASSFRQSNTEAFF. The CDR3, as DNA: TGTGCCAGCAGCTTTCGACAGTCGAACACTGAAGCTTTCTTT.

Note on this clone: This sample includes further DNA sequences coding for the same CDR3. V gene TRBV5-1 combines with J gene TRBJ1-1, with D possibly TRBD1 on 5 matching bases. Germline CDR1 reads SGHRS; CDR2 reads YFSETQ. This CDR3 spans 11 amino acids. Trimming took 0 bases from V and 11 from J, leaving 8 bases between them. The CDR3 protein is CASSLAGEAFF. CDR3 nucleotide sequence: TGCGCCAGCAGCTTGGCGGGGGAGGCTTTCTTT.

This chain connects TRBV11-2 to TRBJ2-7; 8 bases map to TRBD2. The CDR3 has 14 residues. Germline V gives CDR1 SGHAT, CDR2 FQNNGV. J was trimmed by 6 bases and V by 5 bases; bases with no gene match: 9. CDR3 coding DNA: TGTGCCAGCAGCAACGGGAGGGGGGGGTCCGAGCAGTACTTC. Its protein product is CASSNGRGGSEQYF. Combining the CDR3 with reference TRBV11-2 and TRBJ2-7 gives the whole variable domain EAGVAQSPRYKIIEKRQSVAFWCNPISGHATLYWYQQILGQGPKLLIQFQNNGVVDDSQLPKDRFSAERLKGVDSTLKIQPAKLEDSAVYLCASSNGRGGSEQYFGPGTRLTVT.

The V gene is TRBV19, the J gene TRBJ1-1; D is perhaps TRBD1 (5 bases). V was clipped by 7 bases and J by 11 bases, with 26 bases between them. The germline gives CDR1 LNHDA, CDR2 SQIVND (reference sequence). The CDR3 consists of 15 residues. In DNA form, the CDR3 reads TGTGCCAGTACCCGGCTTGAGGTGGGCAGGGCCGGGGCTTTCTTT. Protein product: CASTRLEVGRAGAFF.

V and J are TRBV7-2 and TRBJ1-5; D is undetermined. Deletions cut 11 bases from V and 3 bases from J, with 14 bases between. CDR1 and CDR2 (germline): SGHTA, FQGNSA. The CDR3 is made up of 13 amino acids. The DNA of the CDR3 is TGTGCCTATGCCACCAGTGCCAATCAGCCCCAGCATTTT. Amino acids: CAYATSANQPQHF.

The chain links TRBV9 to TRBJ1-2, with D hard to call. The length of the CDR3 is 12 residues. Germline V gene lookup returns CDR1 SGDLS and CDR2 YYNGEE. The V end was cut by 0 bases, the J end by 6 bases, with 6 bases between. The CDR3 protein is CASSVGIDGYTF. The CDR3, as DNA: TGTGCCAGCAGCGTAGGTATTGATGGCTACACCTTC.

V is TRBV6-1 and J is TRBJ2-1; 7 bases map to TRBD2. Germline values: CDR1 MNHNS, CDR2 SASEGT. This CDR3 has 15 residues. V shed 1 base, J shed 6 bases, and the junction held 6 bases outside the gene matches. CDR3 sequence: CASSEEIAGVNEQFF. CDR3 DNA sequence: TGTGCCAGCAGTGAAGAGATCGCGGGGGTCAATGAGCAGTTCTTC.

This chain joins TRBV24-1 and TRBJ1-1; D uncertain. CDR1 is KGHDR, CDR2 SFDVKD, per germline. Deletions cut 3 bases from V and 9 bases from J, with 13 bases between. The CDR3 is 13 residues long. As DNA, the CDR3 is TGTGCCACCAGTGATCCCTGGCAGGATAAAGCTTTCTTT. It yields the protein CATSDPWQDKAFF.

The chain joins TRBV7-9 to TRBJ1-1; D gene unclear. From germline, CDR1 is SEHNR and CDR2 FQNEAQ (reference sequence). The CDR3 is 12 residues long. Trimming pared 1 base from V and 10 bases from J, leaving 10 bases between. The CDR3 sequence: CASSLGGGPAFF. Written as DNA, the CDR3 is TGTGCCAGCAGCTTAGGCGGAGGCCCAGCTTTCTTT. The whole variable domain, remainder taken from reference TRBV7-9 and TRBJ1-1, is DTGVSQNPRHKITKRGQNVTFRCDPISEHNRLYWYRQTLGQGPEFLTYFQNEAQLEKSRLLSDRFSAERPKGSFSTLEIQRTEQGDSAMYLCASSLGGGPAFFGQGTRLTVV.

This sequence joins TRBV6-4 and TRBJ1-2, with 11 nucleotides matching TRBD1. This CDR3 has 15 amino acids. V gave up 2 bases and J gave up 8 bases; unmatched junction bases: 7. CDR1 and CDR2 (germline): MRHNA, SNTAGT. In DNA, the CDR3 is TGTGCCAGCAGTGACACGGGACAGGGGGTACGAGGCTACACCTTC. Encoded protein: CASSDTGQGVRGYTF.

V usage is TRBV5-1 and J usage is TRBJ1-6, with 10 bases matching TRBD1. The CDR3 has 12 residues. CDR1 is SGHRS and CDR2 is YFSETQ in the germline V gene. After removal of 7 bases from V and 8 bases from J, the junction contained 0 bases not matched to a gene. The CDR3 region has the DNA TGCGCCAGCGGGACAGGGGATTCACCCCTCCACTTT. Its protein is CASGTGDSPLHF. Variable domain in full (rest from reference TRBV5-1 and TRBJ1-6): KAGVTQTPRYLIKTRGQQVTLSCSPISGHRSVSWYQQTPGQGLQFLFEYFSETQRNKGNFPGRFSGRQFSNSRSEMNVSTLELGDSALYLCASGTGDSPLHFGNGTRLTVT.

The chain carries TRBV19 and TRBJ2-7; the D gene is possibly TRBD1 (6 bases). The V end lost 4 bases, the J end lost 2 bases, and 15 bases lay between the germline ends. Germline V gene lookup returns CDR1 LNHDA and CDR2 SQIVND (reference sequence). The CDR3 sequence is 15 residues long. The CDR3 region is CASSTQGMGPYEQYF. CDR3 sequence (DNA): TGTGCCAGTAGTACCCAGGGGATGGGACCCTACGAGCAGTACTTC. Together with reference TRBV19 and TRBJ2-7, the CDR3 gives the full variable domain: DGGITQSPKYLFRKEGQNVTLSCEQNLNHDAMYWYRQDPGQGLRLIYYSQIVNDFQKGDIAEGYSVSREKKESFPLTVTSAQKNPTAFYLCASSTQGMGPYEQYFGPGTRLTVT.

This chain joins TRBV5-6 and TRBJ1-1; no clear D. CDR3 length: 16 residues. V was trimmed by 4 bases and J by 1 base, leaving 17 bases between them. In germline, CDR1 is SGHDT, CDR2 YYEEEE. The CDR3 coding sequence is TGTGCCAGCAGCCGTGTCGGAGGAGGCCCGAACACTGAAGCTTTCTTT. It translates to CASSRVGGGPNTEAFF.

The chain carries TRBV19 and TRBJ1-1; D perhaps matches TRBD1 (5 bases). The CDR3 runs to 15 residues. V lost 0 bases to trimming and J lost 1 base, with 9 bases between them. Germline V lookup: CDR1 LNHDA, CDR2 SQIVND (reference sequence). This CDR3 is CASSIDGRENTEAFF. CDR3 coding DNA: TGTGCCAGTAGTATAGATGGCAGGGAGAACACTGAAGCTTTCTTT.

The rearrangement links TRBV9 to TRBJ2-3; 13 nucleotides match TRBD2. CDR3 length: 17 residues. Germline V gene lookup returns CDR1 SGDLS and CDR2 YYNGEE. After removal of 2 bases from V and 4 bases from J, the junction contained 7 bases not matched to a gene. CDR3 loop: CASSVKLAGGSPDTQYF. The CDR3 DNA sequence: TGTGCCAGCAGCGTCAAACTAGCGGGGGGGAGCCCAGATACGCAGTATTTT. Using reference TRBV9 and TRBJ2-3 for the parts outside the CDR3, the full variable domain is DSGVTQTPKHLITATGQRVTLRCSPRSGDLSVYWYQQSLDQGLQFLIQYYNGEERAKGNILERFSAQQFPDLHSELNLSSLELGDSALYFCASSVKLAGGSPDTQYFGPGTRLTVL.

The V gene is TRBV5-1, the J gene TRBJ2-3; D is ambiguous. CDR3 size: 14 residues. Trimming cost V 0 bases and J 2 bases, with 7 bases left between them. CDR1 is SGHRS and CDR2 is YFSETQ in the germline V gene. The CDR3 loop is CASSLGQATDTQYF. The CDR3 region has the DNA TGCGCCAGCAGCTTGGGGCAGGCCACAGATACGCAGTATTTT.

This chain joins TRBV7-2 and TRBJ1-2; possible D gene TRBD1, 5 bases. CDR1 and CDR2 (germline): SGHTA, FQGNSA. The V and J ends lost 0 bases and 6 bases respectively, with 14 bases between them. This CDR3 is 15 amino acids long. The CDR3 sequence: CASSLAVGQGHGYTF. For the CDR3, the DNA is TGTGCCAGCAGCTTAGCGGTGGGGCAGGGTCATGGCTACACCTTC. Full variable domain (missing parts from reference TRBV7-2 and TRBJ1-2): GAGVSQSPSNKVTEKGKDVELRCDPISGHTALYWYRQSLGQGLEFLIYFQGNSAPDKSGLPSDRFSAERTGGSVSTLTIQRTQQEDSAVYLCASSLAVGQGHGYTFGSGTRLTVV.

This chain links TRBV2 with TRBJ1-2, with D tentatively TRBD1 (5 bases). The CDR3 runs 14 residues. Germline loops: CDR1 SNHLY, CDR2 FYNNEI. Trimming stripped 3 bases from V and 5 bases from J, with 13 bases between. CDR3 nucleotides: TGTGCCAGCAGTGACCAGGGTTTCACGTATGGCTACACCTTC. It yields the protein CASSDQGFTYGYTF.

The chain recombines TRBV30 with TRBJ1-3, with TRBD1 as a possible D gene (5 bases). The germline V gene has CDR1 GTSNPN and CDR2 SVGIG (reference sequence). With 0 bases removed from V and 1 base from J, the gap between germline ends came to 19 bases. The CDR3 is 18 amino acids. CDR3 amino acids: CAWSVYRPTHRSGNTIYF. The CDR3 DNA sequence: TGTGCCTGGAGTGTCTATCGCCCCACCCACAGGTCTGGAAACACCATATATTTT.

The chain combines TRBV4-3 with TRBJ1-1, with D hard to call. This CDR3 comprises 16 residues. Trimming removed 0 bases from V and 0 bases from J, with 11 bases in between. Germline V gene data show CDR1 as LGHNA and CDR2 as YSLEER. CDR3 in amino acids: CASSQDGSTVNTEAFF. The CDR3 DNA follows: TGCGCCAGCAGCCAAGATGGGAGTACCGTGAACACTGAAGCTTTCTTT.

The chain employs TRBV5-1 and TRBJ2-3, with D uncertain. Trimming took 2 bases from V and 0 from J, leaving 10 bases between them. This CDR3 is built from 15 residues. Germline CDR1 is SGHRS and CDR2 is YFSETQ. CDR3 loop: CASSFEPTSTDTQYF. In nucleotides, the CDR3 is TGCGCCAGCAGCTTTGAACCCACTAGCACAGATACGCAGTATTTT.